The 30 T cell receptor beta chains below all came from one sample that was sequenced in a study of blood T cell repertoires in COVID-19. Only in-frame clones appear in the TCRdb table, and some are missing; sequencing was by immunoSEQ multiplex PCR. Found here are around 300,000 clones, around nine tenths of them singletons; the top ten hold approximately 2%. Source material: PBMCs or T cells enriched from blood (not recorded which). The origin of the receptors is an older woman who had recovered from COVID-19.

The chain recombines TRBV9 with TRBJ1-1; a weak D match, TRBD1 (5 bases). This CDR3 has 14 residues. V dropped 0 bases and J dropped 6 bases, with 12 bases sitting between them. Looked up from germline, CDR1 is SGDLS and CDR2 is YYNGEE. This CDR3 is CASSVGGGYAEAFF. In DNA, the CDR3 is TGTGCCAGCAGCGTAGGGGGCGGTTACGCTGAAGCTTTCTTT.

The J gene is TRBJ1-5, the V gene TRBV4-1; TRBD1 aligns across 8 bases. The CDR3 has 15 residues. J gave up 5 bases and V 5 bases, and 8 bases lay outside the gene matches. Germline V lookup: CDR1 MGHRA, CDR2 YSYEKL. CDR3 loop: CASSILSGGHQPQHF. In nucleotides, the CDR3 is TGCGCCAGCAGCATACTATCAGGGGGCCATCAGCCCCAGCATTTT.

The chain couples TRBV5-1 to TRBJ1-4; 7 bases match TRBD1. The germline V gene has CDR1 SGHRS and CDR2 YFSETQ. The CDR3 length is 13 residues. V shed 2 bases, J shed 12 bases, and the junction held 7 bases outside the gene matches. The CDR3 DNA sequence: TGCGCCAGCAGCTTAGGGACAGTCGGAGAACTGTTTTTT. Protein: CASSLGTVGELFF.

This chain joins TRBV9 and TRBJ2-1; 11 bases are a match to TRBD2. The V and J ends lost 3 bases and 9 bases, in that order; junction bases with no gene match: 11. The V gene's germline CDR1 is SGDLS and CDR2 YYNGEE. The CDR3 runs to 16 residues. The CDR3 here is CASSAPGLAEVGEQFF. The CDR3 region has the DNA TGTGCCAGCAGCGCCCCGGGACTAGCGGAAGTCGGTGAGCAGTTCTTC.

The chain joins TRBV19 to TRBJ1-4, with 9 positions matching TRBD1. Unmatched junction bases numbered 3, after V lost 4 bases and J lost 3 bases. Germline CDR1 and CDR2: LNHDA and SQIVND (reference sequence). CDR3 length: 15 amino acids. The CDR3 coding sequence is TGTGCCAGTAGTACCAGACAGGGGGCTAATGAAAAACTGTTTTTT. It specifies CASSTRQGANEKLFF.

This chain uses TRBV6-5 with TRBJ1-6, with D possibly being TRBD1 (5 bases). The CDR3 is 15 residues long. Trimming left V 10 bases short and J 7 bases short, with 20 bases between. Germline V lookup: CDR1 MNHEY, CDR2 SVGAGI. CDR3 sequence (DNA): TGTGCCACCATGGGGGAGGCGCTGAGAAATTCACCCCTCCACTTT. Its protein is CATMGEALRNSPLHF.

The V and J genes are TRBV29-1 and TRBJ1-5, with TRBD1 matching over 11 bases. The CDR3 spans 14 residues. CDR1 SQVTM and CDR2 ANQGSEA come from the germline V gene. V lost 6 bases to trimming and J lost 6 bases; unmatched junction nucleotides: 7. The CDR3 DNA is TGCAGCGTCAGGACAGGGGGCTTCGGTCAGCCCCAGCATTTT. Translated: CSVRTGGFGQPQHF.

The chain has TRBV27 and TRBJ1-1; TRBD1 might be the D (6 bases). V lost 6 bases, J lost 0 bases, and 8 bases lay in between. The germline V gene has CDR1 MNHEY and CDR2 SMNVEV (reference sequence). This CDR3 spans 13 amino acids. The CDR3, as DNA: TGTGCCAGCAGACAGGGTATGAACACTGAAGCTTTCTTT. This encodes CASRQGMNTEAFF.

The chain couples TRBV11-2 to TRBJ2-2; D is possibly TRBD2 (5 bases). The V end was cut by 1 base, the J end by 0 bases, with 9 bases between. Germline CDR1 SGHAT, CDR2 FQNNGV. The CDR3 covers 16 residues. The CDR3 DNA is TGTGCCAGCAGCTTAGGGGCTAGCCCGAACACCGGGGAGCTGTTTTTT. This translates into CASSLGASPNTGELFF.

The chain uses TRBV3-1 (or the pseudogene TRBV3-2) and TRBJ2-5; 9 bases are shared with TRBD2. The germline V gene encodes CDR1 LGHDT and CDR2 YNNKEL (reference sequence). This CDR3 has 15 amino acids. Trimming took 1 base from V and 5 from J; bases not matched to a gene: 5. This CDR3 reads CASSQGGGAWETQYF. In DNA, the CDR3 is TGTGCCAGCAGCCAAGGCGGGGGGGCCTGGGAGACCCAGTACTTC.

The rearrangement links TRBV1 to TRBJ1-3. TRBV1 represents a pseudogene. CDR3 length: 13 residues. The CDR3 bases are TGCACCAGCAGCCTTTGCTTGATGCGCTCCATATATTTT. It is translated as CTSSLCLMRSIYF.

Written as DNA, the CDR3 is TGTGCCAGTAGTATAGATGCCGGGACAGGCTCGACTGAAGCTTTCTTT. The encoded protein is CASSIDAGTGSTEAFF. This rearrangement joins TRBV19 to TRBJ1-1, with 8 bases matching TRBD1. The germline gives CDR1 LNHDA, CDR2 SQIVND (reference sequence). CDR3 length: 16 residues. V trimming: 0 bases; J trimming: 5 bases; junction bases outside the gene matches: 8.

This clone was seen only once. The genes are TRBV7-6 and TRBJ1-5, with D tentatively TRBD1 (5 bases). The CDR3 spans 14 residues. Looked up from germline, CDR1 is SGHVS and CDR2 is FNYEAQ. V shed 1 base and J shed 7 bases, with 11 bases lying between them. This CDR3 reads CASSLGGGGQPQHF. The CDR3 nucleotides are TGTGCCAGCAGCTTAGGGGGGGGAGGCCAGCCCCAGCATTTT.

About this clone: Other DNA sequences of this sample code for an identical CDR3. The chain carries TRBV5-1 and TRBJ2-7; 9 bases align to TRBD2. Germline CDR1 SGHRS, CDR2 YFSETQ. The CDR3 sequence is 15 residues long. Trimming took 2 bases from V and 4 from J; bases not matched to a gene: 7. CDR3 DNA sequence: TGCGCCAGCAGCTTTCTTGCGGGGGGGCTATACGAGCAGTACTTC. Protein product: CASSFLAGGLYEQYF.

The genes are TRBV28 and TRBJ1-2; 7 positions match TRBD1. Germline lookup yields CDR1 MDHEN and CDR2 SYDVKM. Losses at the gene ends were 7 bases for V and 6 bases for J; bases not matched to a gene: 17. The CDR3 totals 16 residues. This CDR3 reads CASIPLVITGVDGYTF. Here the CDR3 DNA reads TGTGCCAGCATTCCCCTAGTCATAACAGGGGTGGATGGCTACACCTTC.

DNA of the CDR3: TGCGCCACCAAACCGACAGGGGGCTCAGATACGCAGTATTTT. Its translation: CATKPTGGSDTQYF. The chain joins TRBV5-1 to TRBJ2-3, with 10 bases aligning to TRBD1. CDR1 is SGHRS, CDR2 YFSETQ, per germline. V shed 9 bases, J shed 4 bases, and the junction held 8 bases outside the gene matches. There are 14 residues in the CDR3.

This sequence joins TRBV5-1 and TRBJ1-1; D is unclear. This CDR3 has 13 amino acids. CDR1 and CDR2 from the germline V gene are SGHRS and YFSETQ. Trimming left V 2 bases short and J 0 bases short, with 5 bases between. The CDR3 sequence is CASSFFMNTEAFF. CDR3 DNA: TGCGCCAGCAGCTTCTTTATGAACACTGAAGCTTTCTTT.

The chain couples TRBV30 to TRBJ2-1, with 9 nucleotides matching TRBD2. The CDR3 spans 16 residues. Germline V gene sequence: CDR1 GTSNPN, CDR2 SVGIG (reference sequence). With 3 bases clipped from V and 8 bases from J, the junction kept 14 bases outside the gene matches. The CDR3 loop reads CAWRFWRGGLSDEQFF. The CDR3 DNA reads as TGTGCCTGGAGATTTTGGCGGGGGGGCCTCAGCGATGAGCAGTTCTTC.

The J gene is TRBJ1-5, the V gene TRBV7-9; D perhaps matches TRBD1 (6 bases). The CDR3 runs 13 residues. Germline assignment: CDR1 SEHNR and CDR2 FQNEAQ (reference sequence). V was trimmed by 5 bases and J by 3 bases, leaving 8 bases between them. For the CDR3, the DNA is TGTGCCAGCAGCCGACAGGACAATCAGCCCCAGCATTTT. This encodes CASSRQDNQPQHF. The variable domain in full, with the rest retrieved from reference TRBV7-9 and TRBJ1-5, is DTGVSQNPRHKITKRGQNVTFRCDPISEHNRLYWYRQTLGQGPEFLTYFQNEAQLEKSRLLSDRFSAERPKGSFSTLEIQRTEQGDSAMYLCASSRQDNQPQHFGDGTRLSIL.

This chain joins TRBV18 and TRBJ1-1; D may be TRBD1 (6 bases). The V end lost 3 bases, the J end lost 0 bases, and 11 bases lay between the germline ends. The CDR3 totals 15 residues. In germline, CDR1 is KGHSH, CDR2 LQKENI. CDR3 protein: CASSPRTVMNTEAFF. CDR3 DNA: TGTGCCAGCTCACCGAGGACAGTCATGAACACTGAAGCTTTCTTT.

V gene TRBV27 combines with J gene TRBJ1-4; weak D call: TRBD1 (5 bases). V was shortened by 4 bases and J by 3 bases, with 12 bases between the two germline ends. The germline CDR1 and CDR2 sequences are MNHEY and SMNVEV (reference sequence). This CDR3 region has 15 residues. Written as DNA, the CDR3 is TGTGCCAGCAGTTCCGCGGGGGTAGCTAATGAAAAACTGTTTTTT. Translation gives CASSSAGVANEKLFF.

CDR3 loop: CASSRTSGGLDTQYF. DNA of the CDR3: TGTGCCAGCAGCCGTACTAGCGGGGGACTGGATACGCAGTATTTT. The chain employs TRBV7-9 and TRBJ2-3, with TRBD2 identical over 11 bases. The CDR3 has 15 amino acids. The ends lost 5 bases at V and 6 bases at J; junction bases unmatched: 7. The germline V gene encodes CDR1 SEHNR and CDR2 FQNEAQ (reference sequence).

The genes are TRBV28 and TRBJ1-2; no firm D call. The V end lost 8 bases, the J end lost 7 bases, and 14 bases lay between the germline ends. CDR1 and CDR2 (germline): MDHEN, SYDVKM. The CDR3 sequence is 12 residues long. CDR3 DNA: TGTGCCAGCGAAACAGCCCCAGGTGGCTACACCTTC. It codes for CASETAPGGYTF.

The chain joins TRBV7-2 to TRBJ1-2; perhaps TRBD1 as D (6 bases). Between the trimmed V and J ends, which lost 4 bases and 6 bases, there was a span of 18 bases. CDR1 SGHTA and CDR2 FQGNSA come from the germline V gene. CDR3 length: 15 amino acids. DNA for the CDR3: TGTGCCAGCAGCTATAATGACAGGCCCCAGAATGGCTACACCTTC. Its translation is CASSYNDRPQNGYTF.

V gene TRBV18 combines with J gene TRBJ1-1; D not certain. This CDR3 region has 14 residues. Germline CDR1 KGHSH, CDR2 LQKENI. The germline V and J ends were trimmed by 3 bases and 0 bases, with 8 bases remaining between them. CDR3 loop: CASSPGSMNTEAFF. In DNA, the CDR3 is TGTGCCAGCTCACCCGGGAGCATGAACACTGAAGCTTTCTTT. Full variable domain (rest looked up from reference TRBV18 and TRBJ1-1): NAGVMQNPRHLVRRRGQEARLRCSPMKGHSHVYWYRQLPEEGLKFMVYLQKENIIDESGMPKERFSAEFPKEGPSILRIQQVVRGDSAAYFCASSPGSMNTEAFFGQGTRLTVV.

This chain joins TRBV5-1 and TRBJ2-7; 7 bases agree with TRBD1. The CDR3 extends over 15 amino acids. V lost 4 bases and J lost 0; bases outside the gene matches: 7. Looked up from germline, CDR1 is SGHRS and CDR2 is YFSETQ. In DNA form, the CDR3 reads TGCGCCAGCAGCCTAGGGACAGTGAGCTCCTACGAGCAGTACTTC. Its translation is CASSLGTVSSYEQYF.

This chain joins TRBV6-6 and TRBJ2-7; D is perhaps TRBD2 (6 bases). CDR3 length: 15 amino acids. Germline assignment: CDR1 MNHNY and CDR2 SVGAGI (reference sequence). V was clipped by 5 bases and J by 3 bases, with 17 bases between them. CDR3 DNA: TGTGCCAGCAGTAATCGAGTAGCGGAAGACTACGAGCAGTACTTC. It codes for CASSNRVAEDYEQYF.

CDR3 residues: CASSIRDTQYF. CDR3 in DNA: TGTGCCAGCAGTATCCGGGATACGCAGTATTTT. The genes are TRBV6-5 and TRBJ2-3; D ambiguous. The germline V and J ends were trimmed by 5 bases and 6 bases, with 6 bases remaining between them. This CDR3 comprises 11 residues. The germline CDR1 and CDR2 sequences are MNHEY and SVGAGI.

The chain employs TRBV20-1 and TRBJ2-1; a possible D gene is TRBD2 (6 bases). Germline loops: CDR1 DFQATT, CDR2 SNEGSKA (reference sequence). Trimming removed 6 bases from V and 11 bases from J, with 14 bases in between. There are 11 residues in the CDR3. This CDR3 reads CSAPAGIQQFF. CDR3 DNA: TGCAGTGCCCCAGCGGGCATACAGCAGTTCTTC.

The genes are TRBV11-2 and TRBJ2-5, with 9 positions matching TRBD2. Germline lookup yields CDR1 SGHAT and CDR2 FQNNGV. V lost 2 bases, J lost 2 bases, and 3 bases stayed unmatched. The CDR3 runs 15 residues. CDR3 in amino acids: CASSLLAGSQETQYF. CDR3 nucleotides: TGTGCCAGCAGCTTACTAGCGGGATCACAAGAGACCCAGTACTTC.